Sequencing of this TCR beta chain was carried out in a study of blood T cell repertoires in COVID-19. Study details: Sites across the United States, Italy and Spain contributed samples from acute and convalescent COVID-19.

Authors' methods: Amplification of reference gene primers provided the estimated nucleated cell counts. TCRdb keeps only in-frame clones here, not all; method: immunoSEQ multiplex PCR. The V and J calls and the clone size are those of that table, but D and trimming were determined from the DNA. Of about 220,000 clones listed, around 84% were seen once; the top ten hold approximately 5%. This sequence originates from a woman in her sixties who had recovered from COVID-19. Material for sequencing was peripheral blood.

CDR3 nucleotides: TGCAGTGCTAGTAACGCTGCGGAAAAACTGTTTTTT. Its protein is CSASNAAEKLFF. The chain couples TRBV20-1 to TRBJ1-4; D uncertain. The CDR3 is 12 residues long. CDR1 DFQATT and CDR2 SNEGSKA come from the germline V gene (reference sequence). The V gene lost 3 bases and the J gene lost 8 bases, with 10 bases spanning the gap.